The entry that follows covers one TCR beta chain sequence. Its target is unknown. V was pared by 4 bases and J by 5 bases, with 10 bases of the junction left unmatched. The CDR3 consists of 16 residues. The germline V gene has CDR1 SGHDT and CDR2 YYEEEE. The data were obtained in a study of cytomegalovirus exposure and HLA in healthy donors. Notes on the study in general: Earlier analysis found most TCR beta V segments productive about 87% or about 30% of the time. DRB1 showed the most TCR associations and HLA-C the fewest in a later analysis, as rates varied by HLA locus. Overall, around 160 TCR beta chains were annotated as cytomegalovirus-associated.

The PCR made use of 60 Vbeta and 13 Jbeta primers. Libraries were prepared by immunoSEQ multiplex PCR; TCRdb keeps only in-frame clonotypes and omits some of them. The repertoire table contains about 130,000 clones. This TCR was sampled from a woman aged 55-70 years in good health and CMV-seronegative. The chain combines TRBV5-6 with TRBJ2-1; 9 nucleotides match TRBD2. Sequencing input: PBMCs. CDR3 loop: CASSSVRLAVNNEQFF. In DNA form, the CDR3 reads TGTGCCAGCAGCAGTGTCCGACTAGCGGTAAACAATGAGCAGTTCTTC.